These 26 T cell receptor beta chains share one sample of origin, sequenced in a study of regulatory dendritic cells for organ transplantation. Allogeneic regulatory or mature dendritic cells were co-cultured for 5 days with CFSE-labeled sorted T cells at 1:10. Libraries were prepared by immunoSEQ multiplex PCR; TCRdb keeps only in-frame clonotypes and omits some of them. This sample carries 18,000 or so clones, 70% to 80% of them seen once, and the ten largest clones take about 3%. Their antigens remain unidentified. Input material: memory CD4+ T cells from blood cultured with regulatory dendritic cells. Subset denoted: CD45RO+ memory T cells. The receptors derive from a human donor in good health.

CDR3 amino acids: CASSLGILDTQYF. The CDR3 nucleotides are TGTGCCAGCAGCTTAGGCATCCTGGATACGCAGTATTTT. The chain is built from TRBV11-2 and TRBJ2-3; D is undetermined. The length of the CDR3 is 13 residues. Germline V gene data show CDR1 as SGHAT and CDR2 as FQNNGV. Between the trimmed V and J ends, which lost 1 base and 6 bases, there was a span of 8 bases. The entire variable domain, with the rest obtained from reference TRBV11-2 and TRBJ2-3, is as follows: EAGVAQSPRYKIIEKRQSVAFWCNPISGHATLYWYQQILGQGPKLLIQFQNNGVVDDSQLPKDRFSAERLKGVDSTLKIQPAKLEDSAVYLCASSLGILDTQYFGPGTRLTVL.

The chain carries TRBV7-2 and TRBJ2-7; D is unclear. V was shortened by 4 bases and J by 3 bases, with 7 bases between the two germline ends. Germline V gene lookup returns CDR1 SGHTA and CDR2 FQGNSA. The CDR3 is 12 residues long. The CDR3 region is CASSYSYYEQYF. In DNA form, the CDR3 reads TGTGCCAGCAGCTACAGCTACTACGAGCAGTACTTC.

The chain has TRBV2 and TRBJ2-2; 8 bases match TRBD2. In germline, CDR1 is SNHLY, CDR2 FYNNEI. After removal of 4 bases from V and 8 bases from J, the junction contained 6 bases not matched to a gene. The CDR3 has 14 residues. CDR3 DNA: TGTGCCAGCAGTGCCGGACTAGCCGGGGGGGAGCTGTTTTTT. It encodes CASSAGLAGGELFF.

CDR3 sequence reads: CASSMAVNTEAFF. DNA of the CDR3: TGTGCCAGCTCAATGGCGGTGAACACTGAAGCTTTCTTT. This sequence joins TRBV18 and TRBJ1-1; D call uncertain. Trimming took 5 bases from V and 0 from J, leaving 7 bases between them. Germline V gene lookup returns CDR1 KGHSH and CDR2 LQKENI. This CDR3 has 13 residues.

This clone has a single count. The rearrangement joins TRBV21-1 to TRBJ2-3. TRBV21-1 is a recognized pseudogene. The CDR3 is 17 residues long. CDR3 residues: CASSKAGPSGHTDTQYF. The CDR3 DNA reads TGTGCCAGCAGCAAAGCAGGTCCAAGCGGACACACAGATACGCAGTATTTT.

J is TRBJ2-5 and V is TRBV11-3, with D hard to call. V lost 3 bases and J lost 5, with 4 bases in between. The germline gives CDR1 SGHNT, CDR2 YENEEA. This CDR3 is 11 amino acids long. The CDR3 nucleotides are TGTGCCAGCAGCTTCAAGGAGACCCAGTACTTC. Translating gives CASSFKETQYF.

The chain uses TRBV2 and TRBJ1-5; no reliable D call. Trimming left V 6 bases short and J 11 bases short, with 11 bases between. Per the germline V gene, CDR1 is SNHLY and CDR2 is FYNNEI. CDR3 length: 11 amino acids. As DNA, the CDR3 is TGTGCCAGCAGCCGAACTCTGACCCAGCATTTT. Protein: CASSRTLTQHF.

This clone is a singleton in its sample. The chain recombines TRBV6-5 with TRBJ1-2; D unclear. The CDR3 length is 15 residues. V gave up 0 bases and J gave up 6 bases, with 14 bases separating them. Germline V gene lookup returns CDR1 MNHEY and CDR2 SVGAGI. The CDR3 DNA reads TGTGCCAGCAGTTACTCGGGAGGGCGGAGTCATGGCTACACCTTC. Its translation: CASSYSGGRSHGYTF.

The J gene is TRBJ1-5, the V gene TRBV2, with D hard to call. The CDR3 consists of 13 residues. The V and J ends lost 9 bases and 3 bases respectively, with 12 bases between them. Germline values: CDR1 SNHLY, CDR2 FYNNEI. This chain's CDR3 is CASQYLDNQPQHF. CDR3 bases: TGTGCCAGTCAGTATTTGGACAATCAGCCCCAGCATTTT. Looking up the rest from reference TRBV2 and TRBJ1-5 gives the full variable domain: EPEVTQTPSHQVTQMGQEVILRCVPISNHLYFYWYRQILGQKVEFLVSFYNNEISEKSEIFDDQFSVERPDGSNFTLKIRSTKLEDSAMYFCASQYLDNQPQHFGDGTRLSIL.

This clone was seen only a few times. V gene TRBV19 combines with J gene TRBJ1-1; no definite D call. Trimming shortened V by 8 bases and J by 4 bases, and 14 bases separated the two germline ends. CDR1 and CDR2 from the germline V gene are LNHDA and SQIVND (reference sequence). The CDR3 has 13 residues. CDR3 sequence (DNA): TGTGCCAGTTGTCGGGGTCTGTTCACTGAAGCTTTCTTT. Its translation is CASCRGLFTEAFF.

The chain carries TRBV7-2 and TRBJ1-1; D is undetermined. CDR1 SGHTA and CDR2 FQGNSA come from the germline V gene. The CDR3 length is 13 residues. V was clipped by 8 bases and J by 5 bases, with 15 bases between them. The CDR3 DNA sequence: TGTGCCAGCTCCCCAGACCGGGTTACTGAAGCTTTCTTT. Protein sequence: CASSPDRVTEAFF. Full variable domain (missing parts from reference TRBV7-2 and TRBJ1-1): GAGVSQSPSNKVTEKGKDVELRCDPISGHTALYWYRQSLGQGLEFLIYFQGNSAPDKSGLPSDRFSAERTGGSVSTLTIQRTQQEDSAVYLCASSPDRVTEAFFGQGTRLTVV.

CDR3 bases: TGTGCCAGCAGTTATGGCTCGGACGAGCAGTACTTC. This codes for CASSYGSDEQYF. V and J are TRBV6-6 and TRBJ2-7; D call uncertain. The CDR3 runs to 12 residues. Germline assignment: CDR1 MNHNY and CDR2 SVGAGI (reference sequence). Trimming pared 3 bases from V and 5 bases from J, leaving 8 bases between.

The chain carries TRBV5-5 and TRBJ2-3; D remains unclear. Germline V CDR1 and CDR2: SGHKS, YYEKEE (reference sequence). This CDR3 is built from 16 residues. Trimming shortened V by 0 bases and J by 0 bases, and 11 bases separated the two germline ends. The CDR3 reads CASSLGDGPSTDTQYF. In DNA form, the CDR3 reads TGTGCCAGCAGCTTGGGCGACGGACCTAGCACAGATACGCAGTATTTT.

The chain employs TRBV28 and TRBJ1-3; maybe TRBD1 (5 bases). Germline V gene sequence: CDR1 MDHEN, CDR2 SYDVKM. Trimming took off 3 bases at V and 2 bases at J, with 8 bases between the two ends. This CDR3 is 14 amino acids long. The CDR3: CASSFSGAGNTIYF. In DNA form, the CDR3 reads TGTGCCAGCAGTTTCTCGGGGGCTGGAAACACCATATATTTT.

The chain couples TRBV28 to TRBJ1-3; TRBD1 is a possible D gene (6 bases). The CDR3 runs 14 residues. V lost 10 bases to trimming and J lost 0 bases, with 13 bases between them. Germline V lookup: CDR1 MDHEN, CDR2 SYDVKM. The CDR3 nucleotides are TGTGCCACAAGGACAGCCCACTCTGGAAACACCATATATTTT. This translates into CATRTAHSGNTIYF.

This clone has just one count. The J gene is TRBJ2-5, the V gene TRBV2; TRBD1 is a possible D gene (5 bases). In germline, CDR1 is SNHLY, CDR2 FYNNEI. The V end was cut by 4 bases, the J end by 2 bases, with 11 bases between. This CDR3 is built from 14 residues. DNA of the CDR3: TGTGCCAGCAGTGTTGGCAGGGCACAAGAGACCCAGTACTTC. As protein: CASSVGRAQETQYF.

The genes are TRBV7-9 and TRBJ2-1; 7 bases are a match to TRBD2. The CDR3 is 17 residues long. The germline CDR1 and CDR2 sequences are SEHNR and FQNEAQ (reference sequence). V lost 5 bases to trimming and J lost 3 bases; unmatched junction nucleotides: 13. In DNA form, the CDR3 reads TGTGCCAGCAGCCCCATTGGGGGGGAGAACCGCTACAATGAGCAGTTCTTC. Translating it yields CASSPIGGENRYNEQFF.

The chain joins TRBV11-3 to TRBJ2-1; 12 nucleotides align to TRBD2. Losses at the gene ends were 3 bases for V and 8 bases for J; bases not matched to a gene: 2. The CDR3 has 14 amino acids. The V gene's germline CDR1 is SGHNT and CDR2 YENEEA. The CDR3 DNA reads TGTGCCAGCAGCTTGACTAGCGGGAGCTATGAGCAGTTCTTC. Its protein is CASSLTSGSYEQFF.

The CDR3 spells CASSPQMKGSGELFF. The CDR3 DNA is TGTGCCAGCAGCCCCCAGATGAAGGGGTCCGGGGAGCTGTTTTTT. This chain joins TRBV7-2 and TRBJ2-2, with a weak D call TRBD1 (5 bases). V lost 5 bases and J lost 6, with 16 bases in between. This CDR3 has 15 amino acids. Germline V lookup: CDR1 SGHTA, CDR2 FQGNSA.

The V and J genes are TRBV5-1 and TRBJ2-1; 8 bases align to TRBD2. Losses at the gene ends were 5 bases for V and 4 bases for J; bases not matched to a gene: 2. The CDR3 has 13 residues. Germline CDR1 is SGHRS and CDR2 is YFSETQ. The DNA for the CDR3 is TGCGCCAGCAGTACTAGCGGATACAATGAGCAGTTCTTC. Its protein is CASSTSGYNEQFF. Filled out from reference TRBV5-1 and TRBJ2-1, the complete variable domain reads KAGVTQTPRYLIKTRGQQVTLSCSPISGHRSVSWYQQTPGQGLQFLFEYFSETQRNKGNFPGRFSGRQFSNSRSEMNVSTLELGDSALYLCASSTSGYNEQFFGPGTRLTVL.

The rearrangement uses TRBV7-9 and TRBJ2-5; D unclear. This CDR3 region has 10 residues. CDR1 and CDR2 (germline): SEHNR, FQNEAQ (reference sequence). V dropped 9 bases and J dropped 4 bases, with 6 bases sitting between them. In nucleotides, the CDR3 is TGTGCCAGTATGGCAGAGACCCAGTACTTC. This codes for CASMAETQYF. The full variable domain, in which reference TRBV7-9 and TRBJ2-5 provide the parts outside the CDR3, is DTGVSQNPRHKITKRGQNVTFRCDPISEHNRLYWYRQTLGQGPEFLTYFQNEAQLEKSRLLSDRFSAERPKGSFSTLEIQRTEQGDSAMYLCASMAETQYFGPGTRLLVL.

The chain recombines TRBV6-5 with TRBJ2-7; 9 nucleotides align to TRBD1. This CDR3 region has 15 residues. Trimming cost V 4 bases and J 4 bases; bases outside gene matches: 8. Germline V gene data show CDR1 as MNHEY and CDR2 as SVGAGI. The CDR3 region is CASSCPPDRGYEQYF. The CDR3 DNA follows: TGTGCCAGCAGTTGCCCCCCGGACAGGGGATACGAGCAGTACTTC.

Worth noting for this clone: At one end the junction does not follow the germline gene, possibly because of a read error. The genes are TRBV7-7 and TRBJ1-3; D gene ambiguous. CDR1 and CDR2 (germline): SSHAT, FNYEAQ (reference sequence). The CDR3 runs to 15 residues. CDR3 coding DNA: TGTGCTAGCAGCCCCACCAATTCCCCTGGAAACACCATATATTTT. Its translation: CASSPTNSPGNTIYF.

This rearrangement joins TRBV5-1 to TRBJ1-2, with a weak D call TRBD1 (5 bases). The V gene lost 5 bases and the J gene lost 6 bases, with 17 bases spanning the gap. Germline CDR1 SGHRS, CDR2 YFSETQ. The CDR3 runs to 14 residues. CDR3 in DNA: TGCGCCAGCAGGGGGCGACACGGCGGGAATGGCTACACCTTC. Translating it yields CASRGRHGGNGYTF.

CDR3 in amino acids: CASSLGAWQPQHF. In DNA form, the CDR3 reads TGTGCCAGCAGCTTAGGGGCCTGGCAGCCCCAGCATTTT. The chain carries TRBV7-8 and TRBJ1-5; D remains ambiguous. The CDR3 has 13 residues. The germline V and J ends were trimmed by 1 base and 7 bases, with 8 bases remaining between them. Germline V gives CDR1 SGHVS, CDR2 FQNEAQ.

V is TRBV4-1 and J is TRBJ1-2; D is uncertain. V was shortened by 0 bases and J by 1 base, with 3 bases between the two germline ends. The CDR3 loop spans 13 amino acids. The germline gives CDR1 MGHRA, CDR2 YSYEKL. The CDR3 is CASSQDNNYGYTF. The CDR3 nucleotides read TGCGCCAGCAGCCAAGACAATAACTATGGCTACACCTTC.